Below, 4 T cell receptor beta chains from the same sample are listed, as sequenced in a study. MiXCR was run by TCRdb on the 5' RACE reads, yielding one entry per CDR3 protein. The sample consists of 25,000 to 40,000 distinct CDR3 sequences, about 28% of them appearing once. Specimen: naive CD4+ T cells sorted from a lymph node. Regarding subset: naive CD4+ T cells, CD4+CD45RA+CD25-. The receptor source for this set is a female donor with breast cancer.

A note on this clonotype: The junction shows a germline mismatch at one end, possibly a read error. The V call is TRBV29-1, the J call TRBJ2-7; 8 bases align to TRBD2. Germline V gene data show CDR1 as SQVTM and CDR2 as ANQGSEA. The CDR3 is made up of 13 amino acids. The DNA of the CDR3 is TGCGGCGTTCAGCGAAGCGGGGGTCACGAGCAGTACTTC. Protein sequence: CGVQRSGGHEQYF.

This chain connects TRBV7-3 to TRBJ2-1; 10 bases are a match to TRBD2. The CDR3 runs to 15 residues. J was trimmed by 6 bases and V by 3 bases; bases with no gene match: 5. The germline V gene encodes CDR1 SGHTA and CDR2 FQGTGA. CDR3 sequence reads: CASSFSGGLSNEQFF. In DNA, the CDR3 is TGTGCCAGCAGCTTTAGCGGGGGGCTCTCCAATGAGCAGTTCTTC.

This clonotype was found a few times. The CDR3 sequence is CASSSGTLNEQFF. The CDR3 DNA is TGTGCCAGCAGCTCGGGGACTCTCAATGAGCAGTTCTTC. The chain joins TRBV9 to TRBJ2-1, with a possible D match to TRBD2 (6 bases). The CDR3 contains 13 residues. The V gene lost 4 bases and the J gene lost 6 bases, with 11 bases spanning the gap. CDR1 SGDLS and CDR2 YYNGEE come from the germline V gene.

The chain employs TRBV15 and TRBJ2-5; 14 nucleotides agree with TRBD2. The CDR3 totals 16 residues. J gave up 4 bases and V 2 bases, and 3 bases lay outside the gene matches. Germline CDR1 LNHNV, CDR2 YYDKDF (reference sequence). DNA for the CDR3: TGTGCCACCAGCAGACCCGGGACTAGCGGGAGAGAGACCCAGTACTTC. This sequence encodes CATSRPGTSGRETQYF.